These 27 T cell receptor beta chains originate from one sample sequenced in a study of T-cell memory formation after mild COVID-19. TCRdb passed the 5' RACE reads through MiXCR, listing each CDR3 protein once. The data show about 240,000 distinct CDR3 sequences, 9.4% seen once. The sequencing input was PBMCs or a T cell subset sorted from them (not recorded which). The receptors originated from a man between 18 and 35 years old who had mild COVID-19 (a few samples of this study predate the infection). Cell type and time point are not known.

This chain links TRBV28 with TRBJ2-7; D is undetermined. In germline, CDR1 is MDHEN, CDR2 SYDVKM. V was clipped by 3 bases and J by 4 bases, with 13 bases between them. This CDR3 has 14 residues. The CDR3 DNA sequence: TGTGCCAGCAGTTTCCCCGGATCACCTTACGAGCAGTACGTC. Translating gives CASSFPGSPYEQYV.

This chain joins TRBV12-3 or TRBV12-4 and TRBJ2-7; D is undetermined. Trimming pared 3 bases from V and 5 bases from J, leaving 11 bases between. The CDR3 is made up of 13 amino acids. CDR3 nucleotides: TGTGCCAGCAGTTTCCTGGGCCCAAACGAGCAGTACTTC. Protein product: CASSFLGPNEQYF.

Turning to this clonotype: A read error may account for a junction end that differs from germline. The gene calls are TRBV27 and TRBJ2-2; no reliable D call. Germline loops: CDR1 MNHEY, CDR2 SMNVEV (reference sequence). The CDR3 loop spans 13 amino acids. The CDR3 loop reads CASSAWNSGELFF. DNA for the CDR3: TGTGCCAGCAGTGCGTGGAACTCCGGGGAGCTGTTTTTT.

The chain joins TRBV12-3 or TRBV12-4 to TRBJ2-1, with no clear D. CDR3 length: 11 amino acids. With 4 bases removed from V and 10 bases from J, the gap between germline ends came to 8 bases. The CDR3 DNA follows: TGTGCCAGCAGTTCCATGGGGGAGCAGTTCTTC. This translates into CASSSMGEQFF.

The chain joins TRBV29-1 to TRBJ1-2; TRBD1 might be the D (6 bases). CDR3 size: 14 residues. Trimming stripped 4 bases from V and 6 bases from J, with 18 bases between. The germline CDR1 and CDR2 sequences are SQVTM and ANQGSEA. This CDR3 is CSVGHHRKGDGYTF. The CDR3 DNA reads TGCAGCGTTGGTCATCACCGGAAGGGGGATGGCTACACCTTC.

In its sample, this clonotype was seen a few times. V usage is TRBV12-3 or TRBV12-4 and J usage is TRBJ1-1; D possibly corresponds to TRBD1 (6 bases). Deletions cut 4 bases from V and 5 bases from J, with 11 bases between. CDR3 length: 13 amino acids. CDR3 sequence: CASSSTGRTEAFF. The DNA of the CDR3 is TGTGCCAGCAGTTCCACAGGGAGGACTGAAGCTTTCTTT.

In this sample, this clonotype turned up a few times. V usage is TRBV10-3 and J usage is TRBJ2-2; TRBD1 aligns across 10 bases. Germline trimming cut 6 bases from V and 3 bases from J; bases unmatched to any gene: 1. CDR3 length equals 14 residues. The V gene's germline CDR1 is ENHRY and CDR2 SYGVKD. The CDR3 sequence is CAIRGTGDTGELFF. As DNA, the CDR3 is TGTGCCATCAGGGGGACAGGGGACACCGGGGAGCTGTTTTTT.

This clonotype appeared a few times. The CDR3: CASSQDGTGGETQYF. The CDR3 DNA is TGCGCCAGCAGCCAAGACGGGACTGGAGGAGAGACCCAGTACTTC. The chain joins TRBV4-3 to TRBJ2-5; D may be TRBD2 (6 bases). There are 15 residues in the CDR3. V lost 0 bases and J lost 4, with 12 bases in between. From germline, CDR1 is LGHNA and CDR2 YSLEER.

The J gene is TRBJ1-1, the V gene TRBV4-1, with 12 bases that match TRBD1. The CDR3 sequence is 16 residues long. V shed 4 bases and J 4 bases; nucleotides not matched to a gene: 7. The germline gives CDR1 MGHRA, CDR2 YSYEKL. CDR3 in DNA: TGCGCCAGCAGCCCTTCGCCGGGACAGGGGGCCACTGAAGCTTTCTTT. This gives the protein CASSPSPGQGATEAFF.

This chain links TRBV7-8 with TRBJ1-2; possible D gene TRBD1, 5 bases. Trimming removed 3 bases from V and 8 bases from J, with 10 bases in between. The CDR3 sequence is 12 residues long. CDR1 and CDR2 from the germline V gene are SGHVS and FQNEAQ. Here the CDR3 reads CASSFRQGGYTF. For the CDR3, the DNA is TGTGCCAGCAGCTTCCGGCAGGGAGGCTACACCTTC.

V and J are TRBV18 and TRBJ2-7, with 7 positions matching TRBD2. CDR1 KGHSH and CDR2 LQKENI come from the germline V gene. This CDR3 is 14 amino acids long. After removal of 3 bases from V and 7 bases from J, the junction contained 9 bases not matched to a gene. The DNA of the CDR3 is TGTGCCAGCTCACCGGGAGGGGAGGGATATGAGCAGTACGTC. This encodes CASSPGGEGYEQYV.

This clonotype has only a few counts. The rearrangement uses TRBV7-9 and TRBJ1-1; D remains ambiguous. CDR3 length: 13 amino acids. Germline-derived CDR1 and CDR2 are SEHNR and FQNEAQ (reference sequence). The germline V and J ends were trimmed by 7 bases and 3 bases, with 12 bases remaining between them. The DNA of the CDR3 is TGTGCCAGCACCCCCAGAGAGGACACTGAAGCTTTCTTT. It translates to CASTPREDTEAFF.

The genes are TRBV4-2 and TRBJ1-4; D is uncertain. V was pared by 3 bases and J by 5 bases, with 7 bases between. CDR1 is LGHNA, CDR2 YNFKEQ, per germline. The CDR3 totals 13 residues. The CDR3 region is CASSQFSNEKLFF. In nucleotides, the CDR3 is TGTGCCAGCAGCCAGTTCTCCAATGAAAAACTGTTTTTT.

V is TRBV10-2 and J is TRBJ2-7; D is unresolved. Germline CDR1 reads WSHSY; CDR2 reads SAAADI. The length of the CDR3 is 14 residues. V was cut by 6 bases and J by 6 bases, with 18 bases left in between. The CDR3 loop is CASSPRAPGVEQYF. CDR3 DNA sequence: TGCGCCAGCAGCCCCCGGGCCCCTGGGGTCGAGCAGTACTTC.

The chain links TRBV27 to TRBJ2-2, with a weak D call TRBD1 (5 bases). This CDR3 is built from 14 residues. V lost 7 bases to trimming and J lost 4 bases, with 13 bases between them. CDR1 is MNHEY and CDR2 is SMNVEV in the germline V gene (reference sequence). The chain's CDR3 is CASTSGSSTGELFF. CDR3 DNA sequence: TGTGCCAGCACGTCAGGGTCGAGCACCGGGGAGCTGTTTTTT.

This clonotype has only a few counts. The chain combines TRBV6-1 with TRBJ2-5; D unresolved. The ends were cut back, 2 bases at V and 4 bases at J, with 11 bases in the middle. The CDR3 has 14 amino acids. Germline V gives CDR1 MNHNS, CDR2 SASEGT. CDR3 residues: CASSELGNRETQYF. CDR3 in DNA: TGTGCCAGCAGTGAATTGGGTAATAGAGAGACCCAGTACTTC.

This clonotype occurred a few times. The chain joins TRBV20-1 to TRBJ2-5; possibly TRBD1 or TRBD2 for D (5 bases each). From germline, CDR1 is DFQATT and CDR2 SNEGSKA (reference sequence). The CDR3 runs to 12 residues. The CDR3 bases are TGCAGCACGCCGGGGCCCTTTACGACCCAGTACTTC. Translated, it gives CSTPGPFTTQYF.

This chain connects TRBV10-3 to TRBJ1-6, with D maybe TRBD1 (5 bases). This CDR3 has 13 residues. Between the trimmed V and J ends, which lost 6 bases and 8 bases, there was a span of 11 bases. Germline assignment: CDR1 ENHRY and CDR2 SYGVKD. For the CDR3, the DNA is TGTGCCATCAGCGACGGGGCAGATTCACCCCTCCACTTT. Its translation: CAISDGADSPLHF.

This clonotype was observed at least ten times. This rearrangement joins TRBV7-2 to TRBJ1-5; the D gene is possibly TRBD1 (6 bases). Germline CDR1 reads SGHTA; CDR2 reads FQGNSA. V lost 8 bases to trimming and J lost 3 bases, with 8 bases between them. The CDR3 is 12 residues long. As DNA, the CDR3 is TGTGCCAGCCAGGGGTACAATCAGCCCCAGCATTTT. Residues: CASQGYNQPQHF.

A word on this clonotype: With a much larger clone just one base away, this may be a read error. The chain links TRBV5-5 to TRBJ2-5; D gene ambiguous. The CDR3 loop spans 13 amino acids. With 2 bases removed from V and 0 bases from J, the gap between germline ends came to 5 bases. Germline V gene data show CDR1 as SGHKS and CDR2 as YYEKEE (reference sequence). Written as DNA, the CDR3 is TGTGCCAGCAGCTTAGAAGACCAAGAGACCCAGTACTTC. Residues: CASSLEDQETQYF.

The chain is built from TRBV6-1 and TRBJ2-7; 12 positions match TRBD1. The CDR3 is 15 residues long. CDR1 and CDR2 from the germline V gene are MNHNS and SASEGT. V lost 8 bases to trimming and J lost 7 bases; unmatched junction nucleotides: 12. This CDR3 reads CASAPPGQGAREQYV. The CDR3 DNA follows: TGTGCCAGCGCTCCTCCGGGACAGGGGGCGAGGGAGCAGTACGTC.

The rearrangement links TRBV12-3 or TRBV12-4 to TRBJ1-3, with D perhaps matching TRBD1 (5 bases). The length of the CDR3 is 14 residues. V was pared by 11 bases and J by 0 bases, with 14 bases between. CDR3 sequence: CAGGGLDSGNTIYF. The CDR3 nucleotides read TGTGCCGGGGGGGGACTAGACTCTGGAAACACCATATATTTT.

The rearrangement links TRBV11-2 to TRBJ2-5, with unresolved D. The CDR3 has 12 residues. CDR1 is SGHAT, CDR2 FQNNGV, per germline. The V gene lost 2 bases and the J gene lost 8 bases, with 9 bases spanning the gap. The CDR3 region is CASSLSRATQYF. The CDR3 nucleotides are TGTGCCAGCAGCTTAAGCCGGGCTACCCAGTACTTC.

The chain has TRBV11-2 and TRBJ2-1, with TRBD1 matching over 9 bases. The CDR3 consists of 15 residues. Losses at the gene ends were 7 bases for V and 2 bases for J; bases not matched to a gene: 6. From germline, CDR1 is SGHAT and CDR2 FQNNGV. CDR3 region: CASTPDRGPYNEQFF. Here the CDR3 DNA reads TGTGCCAGCACCCCGGACAGGGGCCCCTACAATGAGCAGTTCTTC. The whole variable domain, filled in from reference TRBV11-2 and TRBJ2-1, reads EAGVAQSPRYKIIEKRQSVAFWCNPISGHATLYWYQQILGQGPKLLIQFQNNGVVDDSQLPKDRFSAERLKGVDSTLKIQPAKLEDSAVYLCASTPDRGPYNEQFFGPGTRLTVL.

The chain couples TRBV5-1 to TRBJ1-5; 8 nucleotides match TRBD1. This CDR3 contains 12 residues. The V gene's germline CDR1 is SGHRS and CDR2 YFSETQ. The V segment lost 9 bases and the J segment 8 bases; nucleotides outside the gene matches: 7. In nucleotides, the CDR3 is TGCGCCATCGGGACAGGCTTGGAGCCCCAGCATTTT. Encoded protein: CAIGTGLEPQHF.

This clonotype was found many times. The junction departs from germline at one end; a sequencing error may be responsible. V usage is TRBV5-1 and J usage is TRBJ2-5; D not resolved. Germline CDR1 and CDR2: SGHRS and YFSETQ. The CDR3 is 11 residues long. The CDR3 protein is CASSTQETQYF. As DNA, the CDR3 is TGTGCCAGCAGCACCCAAGAGACCCAGTACTTC.

The chain is built from TRBV15 and TRBJ2-7; D possibly uses TRBD1 or TRBD2 (5 bases each). Germline-derived CDR1 and CDR2 are LNHNV and YYDKDF (reference sequence). V was pared by 1 base and J by 3 bases, with 13 bases between. The CDR3 length is 15 residues. DNA for the CDR3: TGTGCCACCAGCAGAGGAGGGGTGGGTTTCTACGAGCAGTACGTC. Translating gives CATSRGGVGFYEQYV.